This TCR beta chain was observed in a study of spatial heterogeneity in lung cancer. Study in general: Consistent detection of more beta-chain than alpha-chain sequences was observed.

This clonotype is judged medium-sized. The time point denotes: sample taken at primary tumor resection. Whole RNA from tumor, nontumor lung or frozen PBMC was sequenced unsorted. Samples were obtained from some 70 donors, all untreated early-stage non-small cell lung cancer patients. Unique molecular identifiers, one per molecule, were present on every TCR cDNA molecule. TCRdb used MiXCR to reprocess the 5' RACE reads, holding one entry per CDR3 protein. This table has approximately 14,000 distinct CDR3 sequences, approximately 11% appearing once. V was pared by 6 bases and J by 5 bases, with 16 bases between. Germline V lookup: CDR1 DFQATT, CDR2 SNEGSKA (reference sequence). The CDR3 is 13 amino acids.

This TCR was recovered from a female donor with early-stage non-small cell lung cancer. The input for sequencing was PBMCs, taken at surgery. This rearrangement joins TRBV20-1 to TRBJ2-5; D uncertain. In nucleotides, the CDR3 is TGCAGTGCACGCCGACCGGCAGAGGAGACCCAGTACTTC. It encodes CSARRPAEETQYF.